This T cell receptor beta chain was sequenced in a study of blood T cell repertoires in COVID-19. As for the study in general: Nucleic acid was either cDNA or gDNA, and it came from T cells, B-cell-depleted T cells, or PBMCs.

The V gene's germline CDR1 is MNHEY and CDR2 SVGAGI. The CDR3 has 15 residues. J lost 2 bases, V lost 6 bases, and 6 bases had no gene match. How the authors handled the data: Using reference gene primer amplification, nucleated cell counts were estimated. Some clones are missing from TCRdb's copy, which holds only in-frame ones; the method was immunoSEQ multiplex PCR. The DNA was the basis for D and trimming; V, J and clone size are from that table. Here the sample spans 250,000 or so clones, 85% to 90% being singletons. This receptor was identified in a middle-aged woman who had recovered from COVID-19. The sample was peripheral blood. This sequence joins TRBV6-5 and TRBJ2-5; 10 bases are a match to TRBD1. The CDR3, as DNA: TGTGCCAGCAGCCGACGGACAGGGGGTCAAGAGACCCAGTACTTC. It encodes CASSRRTGGQETQYF.